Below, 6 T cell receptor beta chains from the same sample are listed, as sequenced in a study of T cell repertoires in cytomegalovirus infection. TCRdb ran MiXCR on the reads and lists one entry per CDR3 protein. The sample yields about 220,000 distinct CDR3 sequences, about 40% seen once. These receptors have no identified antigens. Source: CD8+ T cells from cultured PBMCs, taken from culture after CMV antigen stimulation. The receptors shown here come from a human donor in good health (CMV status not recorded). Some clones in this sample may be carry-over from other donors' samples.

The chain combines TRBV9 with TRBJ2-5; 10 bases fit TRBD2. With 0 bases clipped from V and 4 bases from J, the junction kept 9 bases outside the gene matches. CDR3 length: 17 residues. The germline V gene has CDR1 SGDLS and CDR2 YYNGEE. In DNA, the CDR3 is TGTGCCAGCAGCGTAGGTCTAGCGGGAGTTGGGGCAGAGACCCAGTACTTC. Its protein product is CASSVGLAGVGAETQYF.

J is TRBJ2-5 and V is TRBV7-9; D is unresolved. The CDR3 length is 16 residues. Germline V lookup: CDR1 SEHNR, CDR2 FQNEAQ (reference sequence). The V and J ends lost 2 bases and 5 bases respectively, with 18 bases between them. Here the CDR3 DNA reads TGTGCCAGCAGCTTAAGTTCTAGTTTGCATTCCGAGACCCAGTACTTC. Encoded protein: CASSLSSSLHSETQYF.

CDR3 protein: CASSQTDFPHEQYF. CDR3 sequence (DNA): TGTGCCAGCAGCCAGACGGACTTTCCCCACGAGCAGTACTTC. This rearrangement joins TRBV3-1 to TRBJ2-7, with a weak D call TRBD2 (5 bases). Germline values: CDR1 LGHDT, CDR2 YNNKEL (reference sequence). This CDR3 region has 14 residues. V was cut by 3 bases and J by 5 bases, with 14 bases left in between.

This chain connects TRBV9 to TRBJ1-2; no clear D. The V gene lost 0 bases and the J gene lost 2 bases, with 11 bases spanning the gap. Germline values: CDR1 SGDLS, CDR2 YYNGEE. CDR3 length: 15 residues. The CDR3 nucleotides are TGTGCCAGCAGCGTAGGTCTGGGCACCAACTATGGCTACACCTTC. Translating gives CASSVGLGTNYGYTF.

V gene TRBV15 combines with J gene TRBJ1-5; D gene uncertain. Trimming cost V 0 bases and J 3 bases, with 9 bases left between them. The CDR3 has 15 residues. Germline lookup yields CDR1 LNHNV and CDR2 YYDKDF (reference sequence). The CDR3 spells CATSRDPTVNQPQHF. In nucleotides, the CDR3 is TGTGCCACCAGCAGAGATCCCACGGTCAATCAGCCCCAGCATTTT. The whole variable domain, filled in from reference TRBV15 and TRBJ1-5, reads DAMVIQNPRYQVTQFGKPVTLSCSQTLNHNVMYWYQQKSSQAPKLLFHYYDKDFNNEADTPDNFQSRRPNTSFCFLDIRSPGLGDTAMYLCATSRDPTVNQPQHFGDGTRLSIL.

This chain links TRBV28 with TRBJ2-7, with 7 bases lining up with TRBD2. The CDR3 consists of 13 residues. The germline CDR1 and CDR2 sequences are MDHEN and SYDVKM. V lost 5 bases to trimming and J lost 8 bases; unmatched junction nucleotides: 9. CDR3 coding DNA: TGTGCCAGCAGTCCTGGACTAGGTCTCAAGCAGTACTTC. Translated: CASSPGLGLKQYF.